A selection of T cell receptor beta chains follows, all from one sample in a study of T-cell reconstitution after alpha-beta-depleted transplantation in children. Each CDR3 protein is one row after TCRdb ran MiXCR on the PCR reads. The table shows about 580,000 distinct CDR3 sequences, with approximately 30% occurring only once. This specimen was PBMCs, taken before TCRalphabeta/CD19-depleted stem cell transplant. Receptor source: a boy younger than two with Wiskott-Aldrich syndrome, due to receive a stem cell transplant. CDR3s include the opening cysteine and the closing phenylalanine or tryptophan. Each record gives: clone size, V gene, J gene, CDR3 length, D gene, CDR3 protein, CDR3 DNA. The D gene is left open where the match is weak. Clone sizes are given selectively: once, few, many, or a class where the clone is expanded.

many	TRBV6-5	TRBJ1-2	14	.	CASSYSRLNYGYTF	TGTGCCAGCAGTTACTCGAGACTTAACTATGGCTACACCTTC
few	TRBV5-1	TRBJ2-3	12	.	CASSVMGNTQYF	TGCGCCAGCAGCGTAATGGGGAATACGCAGTATTTT
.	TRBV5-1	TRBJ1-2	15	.	CASSLAFGFVDGYTF	TGCGCCAGCAGCTTGGCCTTCGGGTTCGTCGATGGCTACACCTTC
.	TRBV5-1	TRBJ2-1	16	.	CASSSDITGSYNEQFF	TGCGCCAGCAGCTCGGATATAACGGGCTCCTACAATGAGCAGTTCTTC
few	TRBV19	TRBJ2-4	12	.	CATQGPKNIQYF	TGTGCCACCCAGGGACCCAAAAACATTCAGTACTTC
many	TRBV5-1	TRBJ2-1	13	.	CASSSGSYNEQFF	TGTGCCAGCAGCTCGGGCTCCTACAATGAGCAGTTCTTC
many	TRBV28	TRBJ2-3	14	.	CASSLDRSTDTQYF	TGTGCCAGCAGCTTAGATAGATCCACAGATACGCAGTATTTT
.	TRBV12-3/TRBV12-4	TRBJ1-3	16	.	CASSSRQSVSGNTIYF	TGTGCCAGCAGTTCTCGACAAAGTGTCTCTGGAAACACCATATATTTT
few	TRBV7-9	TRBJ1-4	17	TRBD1	CASSLGTGPATNEKLFF	TGTGCCAGCAGCTTGGGGACAGGACCTGCAACTAATGAAAAACTGTTTTTT
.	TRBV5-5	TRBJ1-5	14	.	CASSLEGRGQPQHF	TGTGCCAGCAGCTTGGAAGGCAGGGGTCAGCCCCAGCATTTT
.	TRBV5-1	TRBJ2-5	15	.	CASSLAGTLQETQYF	TGCGCCAGCAGCTTGGCTGGGACACTTCAAGAGACCCAGTACTTC